This T cell receptor (beta chain) was observed in a study of T cell responses to AZD1222 COVID-19 vaccine. This clone was observed once. Its antigen is unidentified. Measured with immunoSEQ multiplex PCR; TCRdb has only the in-frame clones, and not every one. The sample comprises about 110,000 clones, 85% to 95% of which are singletons, and 2.9% rests with the top ten. Study-level points and caveats: Spike as a whole was targeted by vaccine-associated CD4 TCRs, dominant at 160-218 and 743-854. In a largely white British group with more females than males, clonal diversity was possibly underestimated.

This clonotype was obtained from an adult who received the AZD1222 COVID-19 vaccine. The sequenced sample was peripheral blood, obtained 28 days after the second AZD1222 dose.

The CDR3 region has the DNA TGTGCCAGCAGTGGGGGAGGCTATGGCTACACCTTC. Residues: CASSGGGYGYTF. The rearrangement links TRBV2 to TRBJ1-2, with D unresolved. The V and J ends lost 4 bases and 4 bases respectively, with 7 bases between them. The CDR3 is made up of 12 amino acids. CDR1 SNHLY and CDR2 FYNNEI come from the germline V gene.